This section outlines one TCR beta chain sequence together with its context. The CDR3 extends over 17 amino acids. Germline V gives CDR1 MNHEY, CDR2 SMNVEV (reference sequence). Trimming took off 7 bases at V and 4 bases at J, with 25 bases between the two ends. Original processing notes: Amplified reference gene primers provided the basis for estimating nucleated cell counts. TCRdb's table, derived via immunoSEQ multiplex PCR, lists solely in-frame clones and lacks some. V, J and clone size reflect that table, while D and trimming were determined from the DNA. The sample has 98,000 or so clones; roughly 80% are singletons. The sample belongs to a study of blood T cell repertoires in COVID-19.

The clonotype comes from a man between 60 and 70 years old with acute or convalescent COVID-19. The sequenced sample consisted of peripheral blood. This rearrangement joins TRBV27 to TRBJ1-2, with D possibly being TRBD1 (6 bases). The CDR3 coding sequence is TGTGCCAGCAAAAGCCCTTCGGTACAGGGCCGCTTCTATGGCTACACCTTC. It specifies CASKSPSVQGRFYGYTF.